This TCR beta chain was identified in a study of early T cells in non-severe SARS-CoV-2 infection. Germline V lookup: CDR1 LGHDT, CDR2 YNNKEL (reference sequence). V was shortened by 0 bases and J by 5 bases, with 8 bases between the two germline ends. There are 14 residues in the CDR3. The protocol attached unique molecular identifiers to individual cDNA molecules. TCRdb fed the 5' RACE reads into MiXCR, producing one record per CDR3 protein. The sample carries some 57,000 distinct CDR3 sequences, roughly 13% recorded once. The chain couples TRBV3-1 to TRBJ2-1; unclear D gene. Material for sequencing was whole blood. The TCR originated in an adult who was a healthcare worker with PCR-confirmed SARS-CoV-2 infection or an uninfected control (not recorded which). This CDR3 reads CASSQDLAHNEQFF. CDR3 in DNA: TGTGCCAGCAGCCAAGATTTAGCACACAATGAGCAGTTCTTC.